This entry describes one TCR beta chain. The data were obtained in a study of technical replicates of blood from four donors. The data were produced by immunoSEQ multiplex PCR, yet TCRdb's version contains in-frame clones alone and is incomplete. The sample has some 98,000 clones, almost 96% seen once. The CDR3 extends over 16 amino acids. Unmatched junction bases numbered 9, after V lost 1 base and J lost 3 bases. CDR1 and CDR2 (germline): SGHTS, YDEGEE. The chain carries TRBV5-8 and TRBJ2-7, with TRBD1 matching over 8 bases. The sequenced sample was T cells isolated from PBMCs. The TCR comes from a human donor in good health. For the CDR3, the DNA is TGTGCCAGCAGCTTGCGGTATAGACAGGGGCGCTACGAGCAGTACTTC. This gives the protein CASSLRYRQGRYEQYF.